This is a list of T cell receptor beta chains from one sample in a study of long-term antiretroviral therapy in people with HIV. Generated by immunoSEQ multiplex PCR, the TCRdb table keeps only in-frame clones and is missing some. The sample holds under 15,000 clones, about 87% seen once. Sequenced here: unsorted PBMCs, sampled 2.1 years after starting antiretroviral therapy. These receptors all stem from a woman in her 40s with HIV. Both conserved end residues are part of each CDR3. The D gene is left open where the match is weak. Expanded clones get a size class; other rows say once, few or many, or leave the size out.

CDR3 protein: CSVGEGALYTEAFF
CDR3 DNA: TGCAGCGTTGGGGAGGGGGCGCTTTACACTGAAGCTTTCTTT
clone size: -
J gene: TRBJ1-1
D gene: TRBD1
V gene: TRBV29-1

CDR3 protein: CASSYSGTAINSPLHF
CDR3 DNA: TGTGCCAGCAGTTACTCGGGGACAGCTATTAATTCACCCCTCCACTTT
clone size: once
J gene: TRBJ1-6
D gene: TRBD1
V gene: TRBV6-5

CDR3 protein: CASSSPKQDYNSPLHF
CDR3 DNA: TGTGCCAGCAGCAGCCCAAAACAGGACTATAATTCACCCCTCCACTTT
clone size: -
J gene: TRBJ1-6
D gene: -
V gene: TRBV21-1

CDR3 protein: CASSPTSGETQYF
CDR3 DNA: TGTGCCAGCAGTCCCACTAGCGGCGAGACCCAGTACTTC
clone size: -
J gene: TRBJ2-5
D gene: TRBD2
V gene: TRBV7-9

CDR3 protein: CASSSTGDYGYTF
CDR3 DNA: TGTGCCAGCAGTTCCACAGGGGACTATGGCTACACCTTC
clone size: once
J gene: TRBJ1-2
D gene: TRBD1
V gene: TRBV6-5

CDR3 protein: CASSLGVAKNIQYF
CDR3 DNA: TGCGCCAGCAGCTTGGGGGTAGCCAAAAACATTCAGTACTTC
clone size: -
J gene: TRBJ2-4
D gene: -
V gene: TRBV5-1

CDR3 protein: CASSLAQGRIEAFF
CDR3 DNA: TGCGCCAGCAGCTTGGCTCAGGGAAGGATTGAAGCTTTCTTT
clone size: once
J gene: TRBJ1-1
D gene: -
V gene: TRBV5-1

CDR3 protein: CASSRERGPEYEQYF
CDR3 DNA: TGTGCCAGCAGCCGCGAAAGGGGGCCGGAGTACGAGCAGTACTTC
clone size: -
J gene: TRBJ2-7
D gene: TRBD1
V gene: TRBV7-6

CDR3 protein: CAWRTAGGRTEAFF
CDR3 DNA: TGTGCCTGGAGGACCGCAGGGGGGAGAACTGAAGCTTTCTTT
clone size: once
J gene: TRBJ1-1
D gene: TRBD1
V gene: TRBV30

CDR3 protein: CASSSGAQTYNEQFF
CDR3 DNA: TGCGCCAGCAGCTCGGGGGCCCAGACCTACAATGAGCAGTTCTTC
clone size: -
J gene: TRBJ2-1
D gene: -
V gene: TRBV5-1